This T cell receptor (beta chain) was identified in a study of shared clonotypes between healthy human individuals. Genomic DNA of every subset was divided equally among multiple immunoSEQ plates. Method: immunoSEQ multiplex PCR; TCRdb's copy keeps in-frame clones and lacks some. The sample includes some 2,500,000 clones, roughly 90% of them seen just once. This clone has only one observation. The CDR3 loop spans 12 amino acids. V gave up 10 bases and J gave up 2 bases, with 11 bases separating them. CDR1 and CDR2 from the germline V gene are LNHDA and SQIVND (reference sequence). This clonotype originated in a man between 18 and 29 years old in good health. Some clones in this sample may be carry-over from other donors' samples. The chain carries TRBV19 and TRBJ1-2; no clear D gene. The sequencing sample was made of naive CD4+ T cells from PBMCs. Subset meaning: CD45RA+ positively selected. The DNA for the CDR3 is TGTGCCACAAAAAAACGCAACTATGGCTACACCTTC. Its protein is CATKKRNYGYTF.